This entry lists 6 T cell receptor beta chains sequenced from one sample in a study of blood T cell repertoires in COVID-19. Generated by immunoSEQ multiplex PCR, the TCRdb table keeps only in-frame clones and is missing some. Here the sample spans under 400,000 clones, over 75% being singletons. The sequenced sample was PBMCs or T cells enriched from blood (not recorded which). These TCRs come from a man aged 40-49 years in a cohort exposed to, infected with or recovered from COVID-19 (not recorded which).

Only a few counts were recorded for this clone. The chain carries TRBV3-1 (or the pseudogene TRBV3-2) and TRBJ1-3, with 8 bases matching TRBD1. J lost 4 bases, V lost 4 bases, and 9 bases had no gene match. Germline-derived CDR1 and CDR2 are LGHDT and YNNKEL (reference sequence). The CDR3 length is 16 residues. CDR3 sequence (DNA): TGTGCCAGCAGCCGAATTCAGGGGGCAGGAGGAAACACCATATATTTT. Translated, it gives CASSRIQGAGGNTIYF.

The CDR3 loop is CASRTLEDYNEQFF. The CDR3, as DNA: TGTGCCAGCCGGACCCTGGAGGACTACAATGAGCAGTTCTTC. V is TRBV6-5 and J is TRBJ2-1; TRBD2 might be the D (5 bases). V was trimmed by 8 bases and J by 3 bases, leaving 14 bases between them. CDR3 length equals 14 residues. The germline V gene has CDR1 MNHEY and CDR2 SVGAGI.

Only one count was recorded for this clone. This chain joins TRBV10-3 and TRBJ1-3, with D tentatively TRBD1 (6 bases). The CDR3 has 14 residues. CDR1 and CDR2 from the germline V gene are ENHRY and SYGVKD. Trimming cost V 7 bases and J 0 bases, with 10 bases left between them. CDR3 loop: CAITQQGSGNTIYF. CDR3 bases: TGTGCCATCACCCAACAGGGCTCTGGAAACACCATATATTTT.

The chain joins TRBV25-1 to TRBJ2-7, with D possibly matching TRBD1 (6 bases). This CDR3 comprises 12 residues. Germline V lookup: CDR1 MGHDK, CDR2 SYGVNS. V dropped 5 bases and J dropped 7 bases, with 12 bases sitting between them. The CDR3, as DNA: TGTGCCAGCAGTCAGGGGTCCGGGGAGCAGTACTTC. Protein sequence: CASSQGSGEQYF.

The chain combines TRBV5-4 with TRBJ1-6; D is perhaps TRBD1 (6 bases). CDR1 is SGHNT and CDR2 is YYREEE in the germline V gene (reference sequence). The length of the CDR3 is 14 residues. V lost 0 bases, J lost 9 bases, and 10 bases lay in between. The CDR3 region is CASSLDRVASPLHF. As DNA, the CDR3 is TGTGCCAGCAGCTTGGACAGGGTGGCTTCACCCCTCCACTTT. The full variable domain, in which reference TRBV5-4 and TRBJ1-6 provide the parts outside the CDR3, is ETGVTQSPTHLIKTRGQQVTLRCSSQSGHNTVSWYQQALGQGPQFIFQYYREEENGRGNFPPRFSGLQFPNYSSELNVNALELDDSALYLCASSLDRVASPLHFGNGTRLTVT.

V gene TRBV5-1 combines with J gene TRBJ2-2; D call uncertain. Germline lookup yields CDR1 SGHRS and CDR2 YFSETQ. The V and J ends lost 2 bases and 2 bases respectively, with 10 bases between them. This CDR3 is built from 15 residues. CDR3 bases: TGCGCCAGCAGCTTCAATCTGGCCAACACCGGGGAGCTGTTTTTT. It specifies CASSFNLANTGELFF.